In this sample, the clone carrying this T cell receptor (gamma chain) is large. The data were taken from a study of gamma-delta chains in newborns, infants, children. V trimming: 3 bases; J trimming: 0 bases; junction bases outside the gene matches: 2. This CDR3 spans 13 amino acids. The V gene's germline CDR1 is GITISATS and CDR2 ISYDGTV (reference sequence). TCRdb re-called clones from the reads via CATT. The sample lists fewer than 600 gamma-chain clones, roughly 45% occurring once. The TCR comes from a child who was a newborn, infant or young child, either healthy, febrile or measles-vaccinated (not recorded which). The chain combines TRGV9 with TRGJ1 or TRGJ2. Sequencing was carried out using blood. DNA of the CDR3: TGTGCCTTGTGGGAGATGAATTATTATAAGAAACTCTTT. This codes for CALWEMNYYKKLF.